Listed below are T cell receptor beta chains from one sample, sequenced in a study of control samples from healthy donors and cancer patients. Only in-frame clones appear in the TCRdb table, and some are missing; sequencing was by immunoSEQ multiplex PCR. The repertoire has tens of thousands of clones, roughly 90% of them found once; the top ten carry over 20%. The sequencing input was PBMCs. These receptors came from a woman aged 40 to 55 with head and neck cancer. The CDR3 runs from the conserved cysteine through the conserved F or W. Each record gives: D gene, J gene, V gene, clone size, CDR3 protein, CDR3 DNA. D genes are given only for firm matches. Clone size is shown for a subset of rows, as once, few, many or a class of expanded clone.

D: NA; J: TRBJ1-2; V: TRBV5-6; size: NA; CDR3: CASSLNLRMGGYTF; DNA: TGTGCCAGCAGCTTGAATCTCAGGATGGGGGGCTACACCTTC
D: TRBD1; J: TRBJ1-2; V: TRBV6-6; size: NA; CDR3: CASSLTPGQGNYGYTF; DNA: TGTGCCAGCAGTTTGACGCCGGGACAGGGGAACTATGGCTACACCTTC
D: TRBD2; J: TRBJ2-2; V: TRBV5-1; size: NA; CDR3: CASSWGAAGAGELFF; DNA: TGCGCCAGCAGCTGGGGAGCGGCGGGAGCCGGGGAGCTGTTTTTT
D: TRBD1; J: TRBJ2-5; V: TRBV5-4; size: once; CDR3: CASSPQTGGGETQYF; DNA: TGTGCCAGCAGCCCTCAGACAGGGGGTGGTGAGACCCAGTACTTC
D: NA; J: TRBJ1-2; V: TRBV7-9; size: NA; CDR3: CASSTNTGKGGYTF; DNA: TGTGCCAGCAGCACAAACACAGGGAAGGGTGGCTACACCTTC
D: TRBD2; J: TRBJ2-7; V: TRBV27; size: NA; CDR3: CASSFPSPLAGGPVEQYF; DNA: TGTGCCAGCAGTTTCCCTTCCCCGTTAGCGGGAGGGCCGGTGGAGCAGTACTTC
D: NA; J: TRBJ1-5; V: TRBV30; size: once; CDR3: CAWTADGGNQPQHF; DNA: TGTGCCTGGACGGCAGATGGGGGCAATCAGCCCCAGCATTTT
D: NA; J: TRBJ1-2; V: TRBV27; size: NA; CDR3: CASSLSLNRRGYTF; DNA: TGTGCCAGCAGTTTATCCCTGAATCGAAGGGGCTACACCTTC
D: NA; J: TRBJ1-6; V: TRBV6-5; size: NA; CDR3: CASSYRQYNSPLHF; DNA: TGTGCCAGCAGTTACCGCCAGTATAATTCACCCCTCCACTTT
D: NA; J: TRBJ1-1; V: TRBV5-4; size: NA; CDR3: CASSSEGLTEAFF; DNA: TGTGCCAGCAGCTCCGAAGGACTGACCGAAGCTTTCTTT
D: TRBD1; J: TRBJ2-2; V: TRBV5-1; size: NA; CDR3: CASSLTDRVGELFF; DNA: TGCGCCAGCAGCTTGACCGACAGGGTCGGGGAGCTGTTTTTT
D: NA; J: TRBJ2-1; V: TRBV27; size: once; CDR3: CASTQGGRRQFF; DNA: TGTGCCAGCACCCAGGGCGGTCGGAGGCAGTTCTTC
D: NA; J: TRBJ1-1; V: TRBV19; size: NA; CDR3: CASSKGEGAGTEAFF; DNA: TGTGCCAGTAGTAAAGGGGAAGGAGCCGGCACTGAAGCTTTCTTT
D: NA; J: TRBJ1-2; V: TRBV29-1; size: NA; CDR3: CSVGGRGSQNYGYTF; DNA: TGCAGCGTGGGGGGAAGGGGGAGCCAAAACTATGGCTACACCTTC
D: TRBD2; J: TRBJ2-2; V: TRBV27; size: NA; CDR3: CASSFPATSGRIGELFF; DNA: TGTGCCAGCAGTTTCCCCGCGACTAGCGGGAGAATCGGGGAGCTGTTTTTT
D: TRBD2; J: TRBJ2-1; V: TRBV5-1; size: NA; CDR3: CASSSTGTRYSNEQFF; DNA: TGCGCCAGCAGCTCAACCGGGACTAGGTACTCCAATGAGCAGTTCTTC
D: TRBD1; J: TRBJ1-2; V: TRBV19; size: NA; CDR3: CASSTMRGHSGYTF; DNA: TGTGCCAGTAGTACCATGAGGGGGCACAGTGGCTACACCTTC
D: NA; J: TRBJ2-5; V: TRBV2; size: NA; CDR3: CARGNRLETQYF; DNA: TGTGCCAGGGGAAACCGGTTGGAGACCCAGTACTTC
D: NA; J: TRBJ1-3; V: TRBV18; size: NA; CDR3: CASSPVDNPGNTIYF; DNA: TGTGCCAGCTCACCGGTGGACAACCCTGGAAACACCATATATTTT
D: NA; J: TRBJ2-3; V: TRBV27; size: NA; CDR3: CASSPQGSDTQYF; DNA: TGTGCCAGCAGTCCACAGGGTTCAGATACGCAGTATTTT
D: NA; J: TRBJ2-4; V: TRBV5-1; size: NA; CDR3: CASSLGGPENIQYF; DNA: TGCGCCAGCAGCTTGGGGGGTCCCGAAAACATTCAGTACTTC
D: NA; J: TRBJ1-1; V: TRBV27; size: NA; CDR3: CASSLSRVAEAFF; DNA: TGTGCCAGCAGTTTAAGCAGGGTTGCTGAAGCTTTCTTT
D: TRBD1; J: TRBJ1-3; V: TRBV6-5; size: NA; CDR3: CASSLTGVGNTIYF; DNA: TGTGCCAGCAGTCTCACAGGGGTAGGAAACACCATATATTTT
D: TRBD1; J: TRBJ1-1; V: TRBV6-5; size: NA; CDR3: CASSYSSGGSEAFF; DNA: TGTGCCAGCAGTTACTCATCAGGGGGGTCTGAAGCTTTCTTT
D: NA; J: TRBJ2-7; V: TRBV29-1; size: NA; CDR3: CSVEANYEQYF; DNA: TGCAGCGTTGAGGCAAACTACGAGCAGTACTTC
D: NA; J: TRBJ1-1; V: TRBV19; size: NA; CDR3: CASILRRGGLMNTEAFF; DNA: TGTGCCAGTATCCTACGACGGGGCGGATTAATGAACACTGAAGCTTTCTTT
D: TRBD1; J: TRBJ1-4; V: TRBV27; size: NA; CDR3: CASSSHRGPNEKLFF; DNA: TGTGCCAGCAGTTCACACAGGGGCCCTAATGAAAAACTGTTTTTT
D: NA; J: TRBJ2-7; V: TRBV5-1; size: NA; CDR3: CASSLGGRGNEQYF; DNA: TGCGCCAGCAGCTTGGGGGGACGGGGGAACGAGCAGTACTTC
D: NA; J: TRBJ1-3; V: TRBV18; size: NA; CDR3: CASSPPNQGPRLSRNTIYF; DNA: TGTGCCAGCTCACCACCGAATCAGGGGCCACGTTTATCAAGAAACACCATATATTTT
D: NA; J: TRBJ1-6; V: TRBV10-2; size: NA; CDR3: CASSSRESGNSPLHF; DNA: TGCGCCAGCAGCTCACGAGAATCGGGGAATTCACCCCTCCACTTT
D: NA; J: TRBJ2-3; V: TRBV2; size: NA; CDR3: CASSENVPRDTQYF; DNA: TGTGCCAGCAGTGAAAACGTACCCAGAGATACGCAGTATTTT
D: TRBD1; J: TRBJ1-5; V: TRBV2; size: NA; CDR3: CASSGTGSGGQPQHF; DNA: TGTGCCAGCAGTGGGACAGGTTCCGGGGGGCAGCCCCAGCATTTT
D: TRBD2; J: TRBJ2-7; V: TRBV5-4; size: NA; CDR3: CASSLDPAGVVYEQYF; DNA: TGTGCCAGCAGCTTGGATCCCGCGGGAGTGGTCTACGAGCAGTACTTC
D: TRBD1; J: TRBJ2-7; V: TRBV18; size: NA; CDR3: CASSLQGQGGSYEQYF; DNA: TGTGCCAGCTCACTACAGGGACAGGGAGGCTCCTACGAGCAGTACTTC
D: TRBD1; J: TRBJ1-6; V: TRBV11-2; size: NA; CDR3: CASSFGTGLNNSPLHF; DNA: TGTGCCAGCAGCTTCGGGACAGGGTTAAATAATTCACCCCTCCACTTT
D: TRBD2; J: TRBJ2-7; V: TRBV28; size: NA; CDR3: CASSLSLGTSGRYEQYF; DNA: TGTGCCAGCAGTTTAAGCCTTGGGACTAGCGGGAGGTACGAGCAGTACTTC
D: NA; J: TRBJ2-5; V: TRBV7-9; size: once; CDR3: CASSLASTRRQETQYF; DNA: TGTGCCAGCAGCTTAGCATCGACTCGCCGCCAAGAGACCCAGTACTTC
D: NA; J: TRBJ1-3; V: TRBV10-3; size: NA; CDR3: CAISDTQGLLHSGNTIYF; DNA: TGTGCCATCAGTGATACTCAGGGTCTGCTCCACTCTGGAAACACCATATATTTT
D: NA; J: TRBJ1-1; V: TRBV5-4; size: NA; CDR3: CASSLDRGSNTEAFF; DNA: TGTGCCAGCAGCTTGGACCGTGGCTCGAACACTGAAGCTTTCTTT
D: NA; J: TRBJ1-2; V: TRBV18; size: NA; CDR3: CASSPQDYGYTF; DNA: TGTGCCAGCTCACCGCAGGATTATGGCTACACCTTC
D: TRBD1; J: TRBJ1-2; V: TRBV19; size: NA; CDR3: CASSIPMGQGQGYTF; DNA: TGTGCCAGTAGTATTCCCATGGGACAGGGTCAGGGCTACACCTTC
D: NA; J: TRBJ2-7; V: TRBV27; size: NA; CDR3: CASSLGFGGYEQYF; DNA: TGTGCCAGCAGTTTAGGCTTCGGGGGCTACGAGCAGTACTTC
D: NA; J: TRBJ2-7; V: TRBV7-9; size: NA; CDR3: CASSPGLRTYEQYF; DNA: TGTGCCAGCAGCCCTGGCCTTCGGACTTACGAGCAGTACTTC
D: NA; J: TRBJ1-2; V: TRBV6-1; size: NA; CDR3: CASSELSKGRGNYGYTF; DNA: TGTGCCAGCAGTGAACTCTCAAAGGGCAGAGGCAACTATGGCTACACCTTC
D: TRBD2; J: TRBJ2-5; V: TRBV30; size: NA; CDR3: CAWDPLNSGFGETQYF; DNA: TGTGCCTGGGACCCCTTAAATAGCGGGTTTGGGGAGACCCAGTACTTC
D: NA; J: TRBJ1-1; V: TRBV11-1; size: few; CDR3: CASSSRWRGVNTEAFF; DNA: TGTGCCAGCAGCTCGCGGTGGAGGGGCGTGAACACTGAAGCTTTCTTT
D: NA; J: TRBJ1-3; V: TRBV19; size: once; CDR3: CATHREAGNTIYF; DNA: TGTGCCACCCACAGGGAGGCTGGAAACACCATATATTTT
D: NA; J: TRBJ2-7; V: TRBV19; size: NA; CDR3: CATSPRDSYEQYF; DNA: TGTGCCACCTCACCCAGGGACTCCTACGAGCAGTACTTC
D: NA; J: TRBJ2-7; V: TRBV11-2; size: NA; CDR3: CASSLQRGAGDEQYF; DNA: TGTGCCAGCAGCCTACAACGGGGGGCGGGGGACGAGCAGTACTTC
D: NA; J: TRBJ1-1; V: TRBV20-1; size: NA; CDR3: CSASQLGGVGAEAFF; DNA: TGCAGTGCTAGTCAACTGGGGGGGGTCGGTGCTGAAGCTTTCTTT
D: TRBD1; J: TRBJ2-2; V: TRBV5-1; size: NA; CDR3: CASSLGLYRGNTGELFF; DNA: TGCGCCAGCAGCTTGGGGCTGTACAGGGGAAACACCGGGGAGCTGTTTTTT
D: NA; J: TRBJ1-6; V: TRBV18; size: NA; CDR3: CASSPAGWALHF; DNA: TGTGCCAGCTCACCGGCAGGATGGGCCCTCCACTTT
D: TRBD1; J: TRBJ1-1; V: TRBV29-1; size: NA; CDR3: CSARGQPTEAFF; DNA: TGCAGCGCCCGGGGACAGCCTACTGAAGCTTTCTTT